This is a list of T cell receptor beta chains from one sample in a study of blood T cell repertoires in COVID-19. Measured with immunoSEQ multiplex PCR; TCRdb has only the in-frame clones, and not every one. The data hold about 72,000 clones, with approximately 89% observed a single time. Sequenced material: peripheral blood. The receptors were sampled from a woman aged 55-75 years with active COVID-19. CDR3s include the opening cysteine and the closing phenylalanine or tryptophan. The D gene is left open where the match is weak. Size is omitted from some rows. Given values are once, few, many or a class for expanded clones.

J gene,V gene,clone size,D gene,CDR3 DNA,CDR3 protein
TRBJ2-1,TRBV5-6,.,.,TGTGCCAGCAGCTTGGTTGCTAGCACCTACAATGAGCAGTTCTTC,CASSLVASTYNEQFF
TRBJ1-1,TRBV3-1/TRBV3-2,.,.,TGTGCCAGCAGCTCAATACTCCAGAACACTGAAGCTTTCTTT,CASSSILQNTEAFF
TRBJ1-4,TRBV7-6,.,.,TGTGCCAGCCGCCTCCAACCCACGCAGGTGGGTGGTGAAAAACTGTTTTTT,CASRLQPTQVGGEKLFF
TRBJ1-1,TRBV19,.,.,TGTGCCAGTAGTATCGGAGGGGCGAACACTGAAGCTTTCTTT,CASSIGGANTEAFF
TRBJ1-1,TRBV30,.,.,TGTGCCTGGAAATTTCAGGGGTTTACTGAAGCTTTCTTT,CAWKFQGFTEAFF
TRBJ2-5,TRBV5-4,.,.,TGTGCCAGCAGCTTGGGGGCTGCCCTCCAAGAGACCCAGTACTTC,CASSLGAALQETQYF
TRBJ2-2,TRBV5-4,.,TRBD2,TGTGCCAGCAGTCATAAGCTAGCGGGAGGATCCGCCGGGGAGCTGTTTTTT,CASSHKLAGGSAGELFF
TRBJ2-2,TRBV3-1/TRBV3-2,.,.,TGTGCCAGCAGCCAAGAAGGTAGCGTGAGGGAGCTGTTTTTT,CASSQEGSVRELFF
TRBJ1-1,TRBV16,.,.,TGTGCCAGCAGCCAAAACAGACATGGTGAAGCTTTCTTT,CASSQNRHGEAFF
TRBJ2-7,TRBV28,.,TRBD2,TGTGCCAGCAGCATAGCGGGACTAGCCCTCGCTGAGTACTTC,CASSIAGLALAEYF
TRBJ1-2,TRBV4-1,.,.,TGCGCCAGCAGCCAAGATAGGAGGGCGGCCGGTGAAGGCTACACCTTC,CASSQDRRAAGEGYTF
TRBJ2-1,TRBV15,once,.,TGTGCCACCAGCAGACTTGGGGACTCCACATACAATGAGCAGTTCTTC,CATSRLGDSTYNEQFF
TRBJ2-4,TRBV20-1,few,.,TGCAGTGCTAGAGCGGGGAACATTCAGTACTTC,CSARAGNIQYF
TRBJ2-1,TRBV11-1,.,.,TGTGCCAGCAGCTTTCTGGGCGACCCAGTCTACAATGAGCAGTTCTTC,CASSFLGDPVYNEQFF
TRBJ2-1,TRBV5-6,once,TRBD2,TGTGCCAGCAGCTCCGGGACTAGCGGGAGTTACAATGAGCAGTTCTTC,CASSSGTSGSYNEQFF
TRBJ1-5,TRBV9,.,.,TGTGCCAGCAGCGTAGGCGGCAGCAATCAGCCCCAGCATTTT,CASSVGGSNQPQHF
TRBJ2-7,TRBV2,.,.,TGTGCCAGCAGGGCTTCGGACAACTCCTACGAGCAGTACTTC,CASRASDNSYEQYF
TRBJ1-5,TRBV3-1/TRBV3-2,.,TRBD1,TGTGCCAGCAGCCAAGGGGACAGGGGCAATCAGCCCCAGCATTTT,CASSQGDRGNQPQHF
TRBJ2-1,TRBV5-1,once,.,TGCGCCAGCAGCTTGGGACAGGGAGGAAAAACCAATGAGCAGTTCTTC,CASSLGQGGKTNEQFF
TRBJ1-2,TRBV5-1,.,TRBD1,TGCGCCAGCAGCCACCGGGACAGGGCCTATGGCTACACCTTC,CASSHRDRAYGYTF
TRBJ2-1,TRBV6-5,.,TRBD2,TGTGCCAGCAGACTAGCGGGAGGGCGCAATGAGCAGTTCTTC,CASRLAGGRNEQFF
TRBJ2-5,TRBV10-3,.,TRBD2,TGTGCCATCAGTTCTGGGACTAGCGGGTACCAAGAGACCCAGTACTTC,CAISSGTSGYQETQYF
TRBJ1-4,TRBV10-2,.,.,TGCGCCAGCACGGGCAGATGGGAGGAAAAACTGTTTTTT,CASTGRWEEKLFF
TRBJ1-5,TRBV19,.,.,TGTGCCAGTAGTATTCGGTGGGCAGGGGCTAGCAATCAGCCCCAGCATTTT,CASSIRWAGASNQPQHF
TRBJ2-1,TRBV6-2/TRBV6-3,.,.,TGTGCCAGCAGTGCTGGAGGGCTCGGATACAATGAGCAGTTCTTC,CASSAGGLGYNEQFF
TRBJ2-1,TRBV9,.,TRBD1,TGTGCCAGCAGCGCGACAGGGGCATCCTACAATGAGCAGTTCTTC,CASSATGASYNEQFF
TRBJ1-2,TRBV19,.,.,TGTGCCAGTACGCCAGCATGGGTCGGACAGCTCGGTAGTCACTATGGCTACACCTTC,CASTPAWVGQLGSHYGYTF
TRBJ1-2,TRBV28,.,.,TGTGCCAGCAATCTCGGGCCCGGACAGTACTATGGCTACACCTTC,CASNLGPGQYYGYTF
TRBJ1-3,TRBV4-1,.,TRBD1,TGCGCCAGCAGCCGTCTACAGGGGTCTGGAAACACCATATATTTT,CASSRLQGSGNTIYF
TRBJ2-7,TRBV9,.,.,TGTGCCAGCAGCGTAGATGGCGGAGGAGGCTACGAGCAGTACTTC,CASSVDGGGGYEQYF
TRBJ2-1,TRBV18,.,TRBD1,TGTGCCAGCTCACCACCGGGACAGGGGGTCTTATTTTACAATGAGCAGTTCTTC,CASSPPGQGVLFYNEQFF
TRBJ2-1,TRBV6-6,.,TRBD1,TGTGCCAGCAGAAACGGACAGGGGGCTGTCCATGAGCAGTTCTTC,CASRNGQGAVHEQFF
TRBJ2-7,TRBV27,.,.,TGTGCCAGCAGTTCACATGGACAGTCCTACGAGCAGTACTTC,CASSSHGQSYEQYF
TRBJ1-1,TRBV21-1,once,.,TGTGCCAGCAGCCTAGGGGGACAGACTGAAGCTTTCTTT,CASSLGGQTEAFF
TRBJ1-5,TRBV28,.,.,TGTGCCAGCAGAAGGACAGACAATCAGCCCCAGCATTTT,CASRRTDNQPQHF
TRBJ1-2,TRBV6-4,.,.,TGTGCCAGCAGTGACATTGCGGGTGACTATGGCTACACCTTC,CASSDIAGDYGYTF
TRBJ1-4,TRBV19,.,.,TGTGCCAGTAGTATATTTAGAGGGACTAATGAAAAACTGTTTTTT,CASSIFRGTNEKLFF
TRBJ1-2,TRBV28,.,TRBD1,TGTGCCAGCAGGAGACAGGGAAACTATGGCTACACCTTC,CASRRQGNYGYTF
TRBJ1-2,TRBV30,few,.,TGTGCCTGGGCCGCGGTTTCCCGATATGGCTACACCTTC,CAWAAVSRYGYTF
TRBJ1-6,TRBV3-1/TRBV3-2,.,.,TGTGCCAGCAGCCCTCACCACGGGGGGAGGCCCTATAATTCACCCCTCCACTTT,CASSPHHGGRPYNSPLHF
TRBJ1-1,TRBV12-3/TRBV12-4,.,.,TGTGCCAGCAGTGGGGGACTCGGTGGTGAAGCTTTCTTT,CASSGGLGGEAFF
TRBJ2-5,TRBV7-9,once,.,TGTGCCAGCAGCTTCATGCAGGTGTTGGAGACCCAGTACTTC,CASSFMQVLETQYF
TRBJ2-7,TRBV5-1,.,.,TGCGCCAGCAGCTTGGAATCGGACAGTTACGAGCAGTACTTC,CASSLESDSYEQYF
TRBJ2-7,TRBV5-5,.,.,TGTGCCAGCACCAAGGAGGATGCTTCCATCCGGGAGCAGTACTTC,CASTKEDASIREQYF
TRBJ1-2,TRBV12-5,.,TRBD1,TGTGCTAGTGGTTTCTCTGAGACAGGGCCAAATGGCTACACCTTC,CASGFSETGPNGYTF
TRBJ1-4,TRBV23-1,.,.,TGCGCCAGCAGGAAAAACACCTCTAGACCCTACGATAATGAAAAACTGTTTTTT,CASRKNTSRPYDNEKLFF
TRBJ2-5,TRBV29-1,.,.,TGCAGCGTTGCAATTGGGGGCGGGAGTGAGACCCAGTACTTC,CSVAIGGGSETQYF
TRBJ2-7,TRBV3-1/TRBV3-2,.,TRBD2,TGTGCCAGCCAGCGGGGGGGGAGCGGGTACGAGCAGTACTTC,CASQRGGSGYEQYF
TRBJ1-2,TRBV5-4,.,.,TGTGCCAGCAGCTTGCCAGGGGCGGACTATGGCTACACCTTC,CASSLPGADYGYTF
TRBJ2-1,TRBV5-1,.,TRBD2,TGCGCCAGCAGCTTGGGACTAGCGGGTTACAATGAGCAGTTCTTC,CASSLGLAGYNEQFF
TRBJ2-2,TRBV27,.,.,TGTGCCAGCATTAGCGGAAGCAACACCGGGGAGCTGTTTTTT,CASISGSNTGELFF
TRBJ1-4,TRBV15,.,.,TGTGCCACCAGCAGAGATGGCAGGCGGGATGAAAAACTGTTTTTT,CATSRDGRRDEKLFF
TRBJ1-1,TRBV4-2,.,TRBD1,TGTGCCAGCAGCCAAGACCTAGCCCTTCAGGGGGTAGCTTTCTTT,CASSQDLALQGVAFF
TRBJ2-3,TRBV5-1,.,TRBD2,TGCGCCAGCAGCCATCAAGCGGGATTGGGCACAGATACGCAGTATTTT,CASSHQAGLGTDTQYF
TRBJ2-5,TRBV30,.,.,TGTGCCTGGAGTGGAGCGACCCAGTACTTC,CAWSGATQYF
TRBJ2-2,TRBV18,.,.,TGTGCCAGCTCACCCGCGTTATACGGTCTTGCCGGGGAGCTGTTTTTT,CASSPALYGLAGELFF